The source of this TCR beta chain is a study of blood T cell repertoires in COVID-19. On the study more broadly: T cells, B-cell-depleted T cells, or PBMCs supplied cDNA or gDNA.

The CDR3 spans 16 residues. As originally analysed: Estimation of nucleated cell counts relied on the amplification of reference gene primers. Produced via immunoSEQ multiplex PCR; TCRdb's table is partial and in-frame only. Clone size and V and J calls were adopted from that table, with D and trimming inferred from the DNA. The data hold about 220,000 clones, with more than 65% observed a single time. Sequenced sample: peripheral blood. The chain recombines TRBV21-1 with TRBJ1-5. TRBV21-1 has pseudogene status. The TCR originated in a woman aged 55-70 years with acute or convalescent COVID-19. The CDR3 DNA is TGTGCCAGCAGCGCCCGGACGGAGGATAGCAATCAGCCCCAGCATTTT. It codes for CASSARTEDSNQPQHF.